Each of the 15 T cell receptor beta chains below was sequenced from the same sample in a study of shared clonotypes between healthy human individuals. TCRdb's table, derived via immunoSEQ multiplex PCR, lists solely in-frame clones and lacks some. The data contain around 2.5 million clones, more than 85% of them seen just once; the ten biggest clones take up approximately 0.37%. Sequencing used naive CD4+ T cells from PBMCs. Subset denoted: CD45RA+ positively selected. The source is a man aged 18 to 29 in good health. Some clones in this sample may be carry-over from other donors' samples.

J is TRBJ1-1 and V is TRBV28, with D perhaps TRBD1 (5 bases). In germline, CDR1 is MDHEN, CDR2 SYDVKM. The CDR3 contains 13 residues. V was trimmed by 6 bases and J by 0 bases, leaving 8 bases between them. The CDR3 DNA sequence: TGTGCCAGCAGCACGGACATGAACACTGAAGCTTTCTTT. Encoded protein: CASSTDMNTEAFF. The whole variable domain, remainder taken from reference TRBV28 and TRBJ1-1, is DVKVTQSSRYLVKRTGEKVFLECVQDMDHENMFWYRQDPGLGLRLIYFSYDVKMKEKGDIPEGYSVSREKKERFSLILESASTNQTSMYLCASSTDMNTEAFFGQGTRLTVV.

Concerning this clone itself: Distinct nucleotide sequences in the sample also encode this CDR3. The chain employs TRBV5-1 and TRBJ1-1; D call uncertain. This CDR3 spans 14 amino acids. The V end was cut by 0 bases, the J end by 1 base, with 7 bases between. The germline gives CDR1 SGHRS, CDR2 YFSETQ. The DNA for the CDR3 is TGCGCCAGCAGCTTGGAACACAGGAACACTGAAGCTTTCTTT. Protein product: CASSLEHRNTEAFF.

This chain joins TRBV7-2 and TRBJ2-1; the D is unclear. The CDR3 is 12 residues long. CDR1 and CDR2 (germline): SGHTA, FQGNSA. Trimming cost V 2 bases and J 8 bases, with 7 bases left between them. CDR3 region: CASSLRLDEQFF. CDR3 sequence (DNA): TGTGCCAGCAGCTTAAGGCTCGATGAGCAGTTCTTC.

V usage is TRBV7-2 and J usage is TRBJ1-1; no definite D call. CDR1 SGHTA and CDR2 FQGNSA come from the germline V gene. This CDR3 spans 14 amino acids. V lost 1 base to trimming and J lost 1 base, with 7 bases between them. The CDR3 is CASSLGGSNTEAFF. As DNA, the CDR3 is TGTGCCAGCAGCTTAGGTGGGTCGAACACTGAAGCTTTCTTT.

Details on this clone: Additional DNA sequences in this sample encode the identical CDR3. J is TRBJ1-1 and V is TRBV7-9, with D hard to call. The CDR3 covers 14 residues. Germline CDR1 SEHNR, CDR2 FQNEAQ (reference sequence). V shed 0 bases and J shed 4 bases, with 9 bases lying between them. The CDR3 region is CASSLATSGTEAFF. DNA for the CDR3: TGTGCCAGCAGCTTAGCCACGTCGGGCACTGAAGCTTTCTTT.

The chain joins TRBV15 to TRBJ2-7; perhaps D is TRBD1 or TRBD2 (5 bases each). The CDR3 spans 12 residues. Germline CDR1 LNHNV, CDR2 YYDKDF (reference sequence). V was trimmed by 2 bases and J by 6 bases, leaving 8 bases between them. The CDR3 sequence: CATSRIGTEQYF. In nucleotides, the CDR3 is TGTGCCACCAGCAGAATAGGGACCGAGCAGTACTTC.

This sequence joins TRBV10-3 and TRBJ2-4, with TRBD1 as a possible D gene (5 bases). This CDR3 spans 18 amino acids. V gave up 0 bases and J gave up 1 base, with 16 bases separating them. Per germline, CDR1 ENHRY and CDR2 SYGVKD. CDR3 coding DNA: TGTGCCATCAGTGAGTCATACGTGACAGACCTTGCCAAAAACATTCAGTACTTC. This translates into CAISESYVTDLAKNIQYF.

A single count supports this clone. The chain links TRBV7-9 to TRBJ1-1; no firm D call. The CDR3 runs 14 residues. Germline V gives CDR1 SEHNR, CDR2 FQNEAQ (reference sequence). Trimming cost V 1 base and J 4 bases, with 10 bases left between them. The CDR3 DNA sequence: TGTGCCAGCAGCTTAGGAGTCAGTGGCACTGAAGCTTTCTTT. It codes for CASSLGVSGTEAFF. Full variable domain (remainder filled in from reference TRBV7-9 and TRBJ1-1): DTGVSQNPRHKITKRGQNVTFRCDPISEHNRLYWYRQTLGQGPEFLTYFQNEAQLEKSRLLSDRFSAERPKGSFSTLEIQRTEQGDSAMYLCASSLGVSGTEAFFGQGTRLTVV.

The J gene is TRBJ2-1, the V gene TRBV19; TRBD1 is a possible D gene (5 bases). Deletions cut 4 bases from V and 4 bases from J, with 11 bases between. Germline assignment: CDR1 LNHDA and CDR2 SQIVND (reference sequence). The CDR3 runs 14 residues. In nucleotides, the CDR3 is TGTGCCAGTAGTACCCCACAGGAATACAATGAGCAGTTCTTC. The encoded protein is CASSTPQEYNEQFF. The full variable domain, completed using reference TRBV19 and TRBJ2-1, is DGGITQSPKYLFRKEGQNVTLSCEQNLNHDAMYWYRQDPGQGLRLIYYSQIVNDFQKGDIAEGYSVSREKKESFPLTVTSAQKNPTAFYLCASSTPQEYNEQFFGPGTRLTVL.

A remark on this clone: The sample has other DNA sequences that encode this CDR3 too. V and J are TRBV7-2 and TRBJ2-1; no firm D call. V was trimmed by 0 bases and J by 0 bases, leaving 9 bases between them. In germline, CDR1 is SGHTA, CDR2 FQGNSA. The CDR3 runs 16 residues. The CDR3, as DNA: TGTGCCAGCAGCTTAGCCCAGGCGGACTCCTACAATGAGCAGTTCTTC. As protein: CASSLAQADSYNEQFF.

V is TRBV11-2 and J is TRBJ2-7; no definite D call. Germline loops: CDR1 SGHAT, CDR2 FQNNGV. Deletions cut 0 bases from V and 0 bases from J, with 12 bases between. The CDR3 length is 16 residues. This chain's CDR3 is CASSLDSEPGSYEQYF. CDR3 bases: TGTGCCAGCAGCTTAGATTCGGAACCGGGCTCCTACGAGCAGTACTTC.

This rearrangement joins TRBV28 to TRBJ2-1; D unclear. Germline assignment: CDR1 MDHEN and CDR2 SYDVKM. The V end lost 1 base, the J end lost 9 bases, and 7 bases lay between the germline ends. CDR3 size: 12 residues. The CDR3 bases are TGTGCCAGCAGTTTATCGTCCGGTGAGCAGTTCTTC. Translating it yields CASSLSSGEQFF.

CDR3 sequence reads: CASSYASAGAENTIYF. CDR3 in DNA: TGTGCCAGCAGTTATGCCTCGGCAGGTGCTGAAAACACCATATATTTT. V gene TRBV6-5 combines with J gene TRBJ1-3; D is unresolved. The CDR3 is made up of 16 amino acids. The V and J ends lost 3 bases and 6 bases respectively, with 18 bases between them. Germline CDR1 reads MNHEY; CDR2 reads SVGAGI.

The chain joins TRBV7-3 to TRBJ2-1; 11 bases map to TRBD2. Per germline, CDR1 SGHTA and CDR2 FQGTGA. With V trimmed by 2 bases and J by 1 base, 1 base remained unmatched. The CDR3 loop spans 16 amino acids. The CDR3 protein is CASSLGTSGSYNEQFF. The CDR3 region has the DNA TGTGCCAGCAGCTTAGGGACTAGCGGTTCCTACAATGAGCAGTTCTTC.

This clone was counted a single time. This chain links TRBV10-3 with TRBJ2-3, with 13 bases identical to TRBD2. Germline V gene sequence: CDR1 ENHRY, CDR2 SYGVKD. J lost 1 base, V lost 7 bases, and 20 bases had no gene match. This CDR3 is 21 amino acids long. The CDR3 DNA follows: TGTGCCATCAAGACCGACGGAACTAGCGGGAGGGCCTACGTCGGCACAGATACGCAGTATTTT. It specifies CAIKTDGTSGRAYVGTDTQYF.